These 20 T cell receptor beta chains share one sample of origin, sequenced in a study of patients and donors after allogeneic stem cell transplantation. TCRdb ran MiXCR on the RT-PCR reads and lists one entry per CDR3 protein. Among hundreds of thousands of distinct CDR3 sequences listed, about 38% were seen once. The sample consisted of blood, either unsorted or a sorted T cell fraction (not recorded which). The receptors were sampled from a human donor who was either an allogeneic HSCT recipient or a stem cell or donor lymphocyte infusion donor (not recorded which). It is not recorded whose cells these are; they may come from a transplant donor.

This clonotype was counted a few times. This chain uses TRBV9 with TRBJ1-2; the D is unclear. Trimming cost V 0 bases and J 7 bases, with 7 bases left between them. Germline CDR1 and CDR2: SGDLS and YYNGEE. The CDR3 has 12 residues. This CDR3 is CASSVGWGGYTF. CDR3 DNA: TGTGCCAGCAGCGTAGGGTGGGGTGGCTACACCTTC. The variable domain in full, completed from reference TRBV9 and TRBJ1-2, reads DSGVTQTPKHLITATGQRVTLRCSPRSGDLSVYWYQQSLDQGLQFLIQYYNGEERAKGNILERFSAQQFPDLHSELNLSSLELGDSALYFCASSVGWGGYTFGSGTRLTVV.

The genes are TRBV19 and TRBJ2-1; a possible D gene is TRBD1 (6 bases). With 2 bases removed from V and 0 bases from J, the gap between germline ends came to 8 bases. Germline V lookup: CDR1 LNHDA, CDR2 SQIVND (reference sequence). This CDR3 has 15 amino acids. The CDR3 protein is CASSITGSSYNEQFF. CDR3 coding DNA: TGTGCCAGTAGTATAACAGGGAGCTCCTACAATGAGCAGTTCTTC.

This sequence joins TRBV11-2 and TRBJ1-1; 9 bases agree with TRBD1. The CDR3 is made up of 19 amino acids. Germline V gene sequence: CDR1 SGHAT, CDR2 FQNNGV. After removal of 0 bases from V and 2 bases from J, the junction contained 13 bases not matched to a gene. The CDR3 loop reads CASSLDYLRDRESNTEAFF. The CDR3 nucleotides read TGTGCCAGCAGCTTAGATTACCTCCGGGACAGGGAGTCTAACACTGAAGCTTTCTTT.

V is TRBV6-4 and J is TRBJ1-6, with D perhaps TRBD1 (5 bases). Deletions cut 0 bases from V and 0 bases from J, with 24 bases between. This CDR3 has 22 amino acids. The germline CDR1 and CDR2 sequences are MRHNA and SNTAGT. The CDR3 DNA reads TGTGCCAGCAGTGACTCGACTTTCAGAGGGGCGAGGGGCAGCTCCTATAATTCACCCCTCCACTTT. Encoded protein: CASSDSTFRGARGSSYNSPLHF.

The chain recombines TRBV12-3 or TRBV12-4 with TRBJ1-1; D is ambiguous. Trimming took 4 bases from V and 1 from J, leaving 10 bases between them. The CDR3 consists of 14 residues. CDR3 sequence (DNA): TGTGCCAGCAGTTCAGACGGTCCGAACACTGAAGCTTTCTTT. Residues: CASSSDGPNTEAFF.

This chain connects TRBV14 to TRBJ1-1; the D gene is possibly TRBD1 (5 bases). Germline assignment: CDR1 SGHDN and CDR2 FVKESK. The ends were cut back, 3 bases at V and 3 bases at J, with 8 bases in the middle. The CDR3 totals 13 residues. CDR3 sequence reads: CASSQGVDTEAFF. The CDR3 coding sequence is TGTGCCAGCAGCCAGGGGGTTGACACTGAAGCTTTCTTT.

This clonotype was seen only a few times. This sequence joins TRBV29-1 and TRBJ1-1, with a tentative D call TRBD1 (6 bases). The germline V gene encodes CDR1 SQVTM and CDR2 ANQGSEA. Trimming pared 4 bases from V and 0 bases from J, leaving 18 bases between. CDR3 length: 16 amino acids. CDR3 nucleotide sequence: TGCAGCGTTGCGAGGGGGGGCGCGGGAATGAACACTGAAGCTTTCTTT. This encodes CSVARGGAGMNTEAFF. Full variable domain (remainder filled in from reference TRBV29-1 and TRBJ1-1): SAVISQKPSRDICQRGTSLTIQCQVDSQVTMMFWYRQQPGQSLTLIATANQGSEATYESGFVIDKFPISRPNLTFSTLTVSNMSPEDSSIYLCSVARGGAGMNTEAFFGQGTRLTVV.

This chain connects TRBV29-1 to TRBJ2-7, with D possibly matching TRBD1 (6 bases). CDR1 and CDR2 from the germline V gene are SQVTM and ANQGSEA. The CDR3 contains 12 residues. CDR3 sequence (DNA): TGCACCCACAGGGACGGGTGGTACGAGCAGTACTTC. It is translated as CTHRDGWYEQYF.

V usage is TRBV6-5 and J usage is TRBJ1-2; D gene ambiguous. Trimming shortened V by 5 bases and J by 3 bases, and 7 bases separated the two germline ends. This CDR3 spans 12 amino acids. Germline CDR1 MNHEY, CDR2 SVGAGI. The CDR3 region has the DNA TGTGCCAGCAGTAAGGCGGACTATGGCTACACCTTC. Its translation is CASSKADYGYTF.

This chain uses TRBV9 with TRBJ1-1; tentatively, D is TRBD1 (6 bases). With 4 bases removed from V and 8 bases from J, the gap between germline ends came to 18 bases. Looked up from germline, CDR1 is SGDLS and CDR2 is YYNGEE. The CDR3 length is 14 residues. The CDR3 DNA follows: TGTGCCAGCAGCTCCCTCGGACAGTCTACAGAAGCTTTCTTT. The encoded protein is CASSSLGQSTEAFF.

The chain combines TRBV5-1 with TRBJ2-7, with D unclear. Germline V gives CDR1 SGHRS, CDR2 YFSETQ. This CDR3 is 13 amino acids long. Trimming removed 2 bases from V and 5 bases from J, with 11 bases in between. CDR3 nucleotide sequence: TGCGCCAGCAGCTTTAGGGTTCAGGACGAGCAGTACTTC. Protein: CASSFRVQDEQYF.

The rearrangement links TRBV4-2 to TRBJ2-2; D remains ambiguous. Germline V gene lookup returns CDR1 LGHNA and CDR2 YNFKEQ. The CDR3 loop spans 13 amino acids. V lost 1 base to trimming and J lost 5 bases, with 5 bases between them. This CDR3 is CASSQGRTGELFF. CDR3 nucleotides: TGTGCCAGCAGCCAAGGACGTACCGGGGAGCTGTTTTTT.

The J gene is TRBJ2-7, the V gene TRBV28; D possibly uses TRBD1 or TRBD2 (5 bases each). There are 13 residues in the CDR3. The V and J ends lost 2 bases and 2 bases respectively, with 7 bases between them. CDR1 and CDR2 (germline): MDHEN, SYDVKM. This CDR3 reads CASSLGGPYEQYF. The CDR3 DNA reads TGTGCCAGCAGTTTAGGGGGTCCCTACGAGCAGTACTTC. Drawing the rest from reference TRBV28 and TRBJ2-7, the complete variable domain is DVKVTQSSRYLVKRTGEKVFLECVQDMDHENMFWYRQDPGLGLRLIYFSYDVKMKEKGDIPEGYSVSREKKERFSLILESASTNQTSMYLCASSLGGPYEQYFGPGTRLTVT.

This clonotype was found a few times. The rearrangement links TRBV12-3 or TRBV12-4 to TRBJ2-3; TRBD2 is a possible D gene (6 bases). There are 15 residues in the CDR3. V dropped 5 bases and J dropped 2 bases, with 14 bases sitting between them. CDR3 bases: TGTGCCAGCAGTCCGCGGGACGGGGCCACAGATACGCAGTATTTT. Residues: CASSPRDGATDTQYF.

This clonotype was recorded a few times. A read error may produce the germline difference seen at one junction end. The rearrangement uses TRBV5-1 and TRBJ2-3; a possible D gene is TRBD2 (6 bases). CDR3 size: 12 residues. In germline, CDR1 is SGHRS, CDR2 YFSETQ. The CDR3 DNA reads as TGTGCCAGCAGTTTCGGGGGAGATACGCAGTATTTT. Amino acid sequence: CASSFGGDTQYF.

The rearrangement joins TRBV5-1 to TRBJ1-1; no clear D. Trimming pared 0 bases from V and 5 bases from J, leaving 11 bases between. The germline CDR1 and CDR2 sequences are SGHRS and YFSETQ. The CDR3 runs to 14 residues. CDR3 residues: CASSLDSVWTEAFF. In DNA form, the CDR3 reads TGCGCCAGCAGCTTGGATTCAGTGTGGACTGAAGCTTTCTTT.

V is TRBV12-3 or TRBV12-4 and J is TRBJ1-5, with a tentative D call TRBD1 (5 bases). This CDR3 comprises 14 residues. The V gene lost 4 bases and the J gene lost 3 bases, with 10 bases spanning the gap. DNA of the CDR3: TGTGCCAGCAGTTCGTGGGGGGACAATCAGCCCCAGCATTTT. It specifies CASSSWGDNQPQHF.

J is TRBJ2-1 and V is TRBV10-3; the D gene is possibly TRBD1 (5 bases). Between the trimmed V and J ends, which lost 6 bases and 0 bases, there was a span of 9 bases. The length of the CDR3 is 14 residues. Germline V gives CDR1 ENHRY, CDR2 SYGVKD. The DNA for the CDR3 is TGTGCCATCAGAACAGGAAGCTCCTACAATGAGCAGTTCTTC. Encoded protein: CAIRTGSSYNEQFF.

The rearrangement links TRBV12-3 or TRBV12-4 to TRBJ2-1, with TRBD1 as a possible D gene (6 bases). Trimming stripped 5 bases from V and 5 bases from J, with 16 bases between. There are 15 residues in the CDR3. The CDR3 DNA follows: TGTGCCAGCAGTCGACTTCAGGGGTTTCACAATGAGCAGTTCTTC. Translated: CASSRLQGFHNEQFF.

V gene TRBV20-1 combines with J gene TRBJ1-1; D remains unclear. This CDR3 spans 14 amino acids. Germline values: CDR1 DFQATT, CDR2 SNEGSKA (reference sequence). V dropped 2 bases and J dropped 1 base, with 11 bases sitting between them. DNA for the CDR3: TGCAGTGCTAGATGGCGAGCAACGAACACTGAAGCTTTCTTT. Translating gives CSARWRATNTEAFF.